This T cell receptor beta chain was identified during a study of regulatory T cells in long-lasting Graves disease. Study-wide results and limits: Segments TRBV28, TRBJ1-2 and TRBJ2-5 showed preferential usage in persistent disease. The study found lower TCR diversity in persistent Graves' patients than in newly diagnosed ones.

From germline, CDR1 is SGHTA and CDR2 FQGTGA. The CDR3 covers 15 residues. The V gene end was trimmed by 4 bases and the J gene end by 5 bases; junction bases not matched to a gene: 6. Both iRepertoire HTBI primers and Arm-PCR of CDR3 regions were used to build the TCR beta libraries. From the multiplex PCR reads, TCRdb called clonotypes with MiXCR, one entry per CDR3 protein. The table records 400,000 to 500,000 distinct CDR3 sequences, roughly 17% of them present only once. In the case of this clonotype: The antigen remains unidentified.

As to time point: newly diagnosed GD, antithyroid drugs for less than 3 months. PBMCs were the source of the RNA used for TCR sequencing. The same sample was also studied in work on T cells in Graves' hyperthyroidism and ophthalmopathy. That publication notes: Over 18 months, lack of ophthalmopathy progression marked Graves' hyperthyroidism as stable. Expanded thyroid clonotypes (above 0.001) were mostly also found in blood.

This TCR came from a woman younger than 35 with Graves disease. The material was peripheral blood mononuclear cells (PBMCs), obtained at new diagnosis, from a patient treated with antithyroid drugs. The rearrangement joins TRBV7-3 to TRBJ2-3, with TRBD2 matching over 10 bases. The CDR3 spells CASSSSGSEGDTQYF. In DNA form, the CDR3 reads TGTGCCAGCAGCTCTAGCGGGAGCGAGGGAGATACGCAGTATTTT.